The source of this T cell receptor (beta chain) is a study of T cell changes during pregnancy in multiple sclerosis. Sequencing used immunoSEQ multiplex PCR; TCRdb keeps in-frame clones, though not all of them. The data show about 100,000 clones, around 90% seen once. A word on this clone: Sequence at one end of the junction differs from germline and may be a read error.

The CDR3 has 15 residues. Germline-derived CDR1 and CDR2 are SGDLS and YYNGEE. This sequence joins TRBV9 and TRBJ1-5; 12 nucleotides agree with TRBD1. Sequences were derived from peripheral blood, sampled in the second trimester of pregnancy. The clonotype comes from a female donor with multiple sclerosis, enrolled in a pregnancy study. The CDR3 loop reads CASSLGTGGNQPQHF. CDR3 coding DNA: TGTGCCAGCAGCTTAGGGACAGGGGGCAACCAGCCCCAGCATTTT.